Listed below are T cell receptor beta chains from one sample, sequenced in a study of T-cell reconstitution after alpha-beta-depleted transplantation in children. MiXCR was run by TCRdb on the PCR reads, yielding one entry per CDR3 protein. In the table there are 220,000 or so distinct CDR3 sequences, less than 9% of which are singletons. This specimen consisted of PBMCs, mostly from graft donor cells, obtained 180 days after TCRalphabeta/CD19-depleted stem cell transplant. These TCRs come from a male patient younger than 18 who had a stem cell transplant for acute lymphoblastic leukemia, so the T cells may come from the graft donor. Each CDR3 is given with its conserved first and last residue. A D gene is named only where the DNA matches it firmly.

length	D	V	CDR3
14	.	TRBV28	CASSLLGSIHTIYF
13	.	TRBV11-2	CASSLSLGYGYTF
15	TRBD2	TRBV20-1	CSARPSGRDRNEQFF
19	TRBD1	TRBV4-1	CASSQNREHPGQFHEKLFF
12	.	TRBV12-3/TRBV12-4	CASSPRNQPQHF
14	.	TRBV7-3	CASSFQGPEGTQYF
12	.	TRBV11-2	CASSSHRETQYF
19	.	TRBV5-1	CASSLSIWGDSRGDYEQYF
14	.	TRBV3-1	CASSQVDPASEQYF
14	.	TRBV7-2	CATSGTPAAYEQYF
16	TRBD2	TRBV7-9	CASSPPGTRGQETQYF
13	.	TRBV10-2	CASSEYVVYEQFF
11	.	TRBV12-3/TRBV12-4	CASSLSGTQYF
15	.	TRBV10-3	CATGGQGASSYEQYF
15	TRBD1	TRBV18	CASSPYRGDTGELFF
15	TRBD1	TRBV10-3	CAISETLQGAGGYTF
16	TRBD1	TRBV14	CASSQLQQGPYTEAFF
14	.	TRBV5-1	CASRDPLNTGELFF
16	TRBD1	TRBV12-3/TRBV12-4	CASSLLPGQGAYEQYF
15	.	TRBV4-1	CASSQGGQGRSPLHF
15	.	TRBV6-5	CASSSRDKGGYGYTF
15	.	TRBV7-2	CASSLAGTYNSPLHF
15	TRBD2	TRBV11-2	CASSLEGGRRYEQYF
16	TRBD2	TRBV28	CASSSRVGLAVYEQYF
15	TRBD1	TRBV7-8	CASRLTGGGNQPQHF
16	TRBD2	TRBV6-2/TRBV6-3	CASSRLLASGANVLTF
11	.	TRBV25-1	CASRFTGELFF
18	TRBD2	TRBV3-1	CASSQGTGLAVSYNEQFF
13	TRBD1	TRBV28	CASSRTGRDEQYF
12	TRBD1	TRBV29-1	CSVLGQGYEQYF
12	.	TRBV6-5	CASIDYQETQYF
15	TRBD2	TRBV12-3/TRBV12-4	CASILGLAGVDTQYF
19	.	TRBV7-4	CASSARRASSRRENNEQFF
16	TRBD1	TRBV6-1	CASRSTGGTYNSPLHF
16	.	TRBV27	CASSLSTGAGANVLTF
13	.	TRBV20-1	CSATGTAAGAQYF
16	.	TRBV7-2	CASSLVGAGSSYEQYF
13	.	TRBV6-5	CASSYWATGELFF
12	.	TRBV7-8	CASSLNAYEQYF
13	.	TRBV5-1	CASSLNRENTQYF
15	.	TRBV20-1	CSARKGAEYTDTQYF
15	.	TRBV29-1	CSVATGSSYNSPLHF
13	.	TRBV5-1	CASSTGTRDEQYF
15	.	TRBV15	CATSRETPANYGYTF
15	.	TRBV6-1	CASSGTPATNEKLFF
12	.	TRBV6-6	CASAEYNQPQHF
14	TRBD2	TRBV6-5	CASSYGGTTYEQYF